This T cell receptor (beta chain) was documented in a study of T cells in Graves' hyperthyroidism and ophthalmopathy. Germline values: CDR1 ENHRY, CDR2 SYGVKD. The length of the CDR3 is 15 residues. With 0 bases removed from V and 0 bases from J, the gap between germline ends came to 6 bases. Authors of the study amplified TCR beta CDR3 regions from RNA transcripts. The TCR CDR3 was amplified in a first-round RT-PCR using the HTBI primer set. MiXCR, run by TCRdb on the multiplex PCR reads, gives a single entry per CDR3 protein. The sample carries more than 450,000 distinct CDR3 sequences, 14% recorded once. This clonotype turned up a few times. Patients showing uncontrolled infection, other autoimmune disease, pregnancy or lactation were ineligible. The diagnostic basis comprised clinical symptoms, serum thyroxine and TRAb, thyroid ultrasound and orbital computed tomography.

The chain combines TRBV10-3 with TRBJ1-3; D gene ambiguous. This TCR was recovered from a woman aged 40 to 55 with Graves' hyperthyroidism. Material: blood. The CDR3 DNA is TGTGCCATCAGTGAGTCCGACACCTCTGGAAACACCATATATTTT. Protein product: CAISESDTSGNTIYF.